This entry describes one T cell receptor beta chain. Only in-frame clones appear in the TCRdb table, and some are missing; sequencing was by immunoSEQ multiplex PCR. This sample carries 650,000 to 800,000 clones, 70% to 90% of them seen once, and the ten largest clones take roughly 0.25%. This record belongs to a study of blood T cell repertoires in COVID-19. This CDR3 contains 14 residues. Germline CDR1 is LGHDT and CDR2 is YNNKEL (reference sequence). The ends lost 8 bases at V and 3 bases at J; junction bases unmatched: 8. The J gene is TRBJ1-2, the V gene TRBV3-1 (or the pseudogene TRBV3-2), with 8 positions matching TRBD1. This TCR came from a woman in her late teens or twenties with acute or convalescent COVID-19. Input material: peripheral blood. The CDR3 bases are TGTGCCAGCGGATCCGGGACAGGATACTATGGCTACACCTTC. Amino acid sequence: CASGSGTGYYGYTF.